This T cell receptor (beta chain) stems from a study of T-cell reconstitution after alpha-beta-depleted transplantation in children (dated by TCRdb to 2016 to 2018). About the full investigation: The study quantitatively tracked T-cell immune reconstitution after TCRalphabeta/CD19-depleted allogeneic hematopoietic cell transplantation in children using TCR repertoire profiling. Broad study findings and their caveats: The frequencies of hyperexpanded clones fell over the following months, and after one year, T-cell counts and TCRbeta diversity were mostly attributed to newly produced T cells. In some patients, the high TCRbeta diversity seen at day 60 was put down to recipient T cells and intrathymic progenitors that had survived conditioning. The apparently early alphabetaT-cell count recovery about two months after transplant was reportedly dependent on only several hundred rapidly expanded clones derived from non-depleted graft cells.

Inclusive of the bounding cysteine and phenylalanine, the CDR3 is 16 residues long. Only the CDR3 region is kept as DNA, spanning 48 bases read in frame from base 1. The germline V gene (reference sequence) gives CDR1 as SEHNR and CDR2 as FQNEAQ. V is trimmed back by 5 bases and J by 0 bases, and the junction contains 8 bases that no gene match accounts for. Details on this clonotype: What this receptor recognizes is not known. No qualities accompany the bases; no much larger clone lies one base away.

The method behind the library was PCR. The instrument was an Illumina HiSeq 2500. Molecular barcoding was employed in the preparation of TCR libraries, with unique molecular identifiers being used to normalize TCRbeta repertoire quantification. TCRdb ran its own pipeline on the public reads, namely fastp trimming at Q25 and MiXCR clone calling, and kept in-frame beta chains. One record per CDR3 amino acid sequence lists the most common genes and DNA. The sample records 500,000 to 650,000 distinct CDR3 sequences, roughly 13% of which are singletons. 2.2% of the sample goes to the ten largest clones. Taken with the paper, the label for treatment or condition translates to: allogeneic hematopoietic cell transplantation with graft depleted of TCRalphabeta T cells and CD19 B cells. TCRalphabeta/CD19-depleted allogeneic hematopoietic cell grafts were given to the transplant recipients, all of whom were children.

The chain was built from TRBV7-9 and TRBJ2-3, and 7 bases in between align with TRBD1. The source is a male patient younger than 18 who had a stem cell transplant for acute myeloid leukemia, so the T cells may come from the graft donor. This sample comprised PBMCs, mostly from graft donor cells, obtained 360 days after TCRalphabeta/CD19-depleted stem cell transplant. Read as DNA, the sequence is TGTGCCAGCAGCCCAATGGACAGGAGGAGCACAGATACGCAGTATTTT. Translated, this is CASSPMDRRSTDTQYF. Supplemented by the reference TRBV7-9 and TRBJ2-3 proteins around the CDR3, the complete variable domain is DTGVSQNPRHKITKRGQNVTFRCDPISEHNRLYWYRQTLGQGPEFLTYFQNEAQLEKSRLLSDRFSAERPKGSFSTLEIQRTEQGDSAMYLCASSPMDRRSTDTQYFGPGTRLTVL.